A selection of T cell receptor beta chains follows, all from one sample in a study of blood T cell repertoires in COVID-19. Assay used: immunoSEQ multiplex PCR; TCRdb lists only in-frame clones, some missing. The table records fewer than 60,000 clones, about 86% of them present only once. The sequenced sample was peripheral blood. The receptors originated from a woman in her sixties or seventies with COVID-19, enrolled during active disease. Both conserved end residues are part of each CDR3. The D gene is left open where the match is weak.

v_gene: TRBV19
j_gene: TRBJ1-4
d_gene: -
CDR3aa: CASAWGDEKLFF

v_gene: TRBV28
j_gene: TRBJ1-5
d_gene: -
CDR3aa: CASITAGAAQPQHF

v_gene: TRBV29-1
j_gene: TRBJ2-3
d_gene: -
CDR3aa: CSVEGSGGIIDTQYF

v_gene: TRBV30
j_gene: TRBJ1-5
d_gene: TRBD1
CDR3aa: CAWSKKGQNNQPQHF

v_gene: TRBV6-1
j_gene: TRBJ1-6
d_gene: -
CDR3aa: CASSEYMGSSYNSPLHF

v_gene: TRBV4-1
j_gene: TRBJ1-4
d_gene: TRBD1
CDR3aa: CASSQQGVFEKLFF

v_gene: TRBV21-1
j_gene: TRBJ2-7
d_gene: -
CDR3aa: CASRGDRAYEQYF

v_gene: TRBV27
j_gene: TRBJ2-4
d_gene: TRBD2
CDR3aa: CASRRLAEAKNIQYF

v_gene: TRBV9
j_gene: TRBJ2-3
d_gene: TRBD2
CDR3aa: CASSVGASGSFADTQYF

v_gene: TRBV25-1
j_gene: TRBJ2-1
d_gene: TRBD2
CDR3aa: CASEGLARNNEQFF

v_gene: TRBV3-1/TRBV3-2
j_gene: TRBJ2-1
d_gene: -
CDR3aa: CASSQELAPERAQFF

v_gene: TRBV11-2
j_gene: TRBJ1-4
d_gene: -
CDR3aa: CASSLEGALGGLGKLFF

v_gene: TRBV7-9
j_gene: TRBJ1-5
d_gene: -
CDR3aa: CASSFSVEESNQPQHF

v_gene: TRBV28
j_gene: TRBJ1-6
d_gene: -
CDR3aa: CASSPYLAGSPLHF

v_gene: TRBV9
j_gene: TRBJ1-4
d_gene: -
CDR3aa: CASSVSPQNLELFF

v_gene: TRBV11-1
j_gene: TRBJ2-7
d_gene: -
CDR3aa: CASSSPQLTGRKQYF

v_gene: TRBV6-2/TRBV6-3
j_gene: TRBJ2-7
d_gene: -
CDR3aa: CASSYSMGPVSSYEQYF

v_gene: TRBV19
j_gene: TRBJ2-1
d_gene: -
CDR3aa: CASSITSDNEQFF

v_gene: TRBV7-8
j_gene: TRBJ2-7
d_gene: TRBD1
CDR3aa: CASSGLGTGGYEQYF

v_gene: TRBV7-3
j_gene: TRBJ2-1
d_gene: TRBD2
CDR3aa: CASSASSGRAVEQFF

v_gene: TRBV10-3
j_gene: TRBJ1-5
d_gene: -
CDR3aa: CAISSLQGNNQPQHF

v_gene: TRBV9
j_gene: TRBJ1-3
d_gene: -
CDR3aa: CASSGLGASSGNTIYF

v_gene: TRBV10-3
j_gene: TRBJ1-2
d_gene: -
CDR3aa: CAISDERFYGYTF

v_gene: TRBV29-1
j_gene: TRBJ2-3
d_gene: -
CDR3aa: CSVVRMRREDTQYF

v_gene: TRBV15
j_gene: TRBJ2-7
d_gene: -
CDR3aa: CATSRARAGSYEQYF

v_gene: TRBV11-3
j_gene: TRBJ2-7
d_gene: -
CDR3aa: CASSLDPEREQYF

v_gene: TRBV19
j_gene: TRBJ1-4
d_gene: TRBD1
CDR3aa: CASSPTGWANEKLFF

v_gene: TRBV11-1
j_gene: TRBJ2-7
d_gene: TRBD1
CDR3aa: CASSSGQDEQYF

v_gene: TRBV4-2
j_gene: TRBJ2-2
d_gene: -
CDR3aa: CASSQDPGGSTGELFF

v_gene: TRBV7-9
j_gene: TRBJ2-7
d_gene: TRBD1
CDR3aa: CASSSTGFYEQYF

v_gene: TRBV28
j_gene: TRBJ1-3
d_gene: TRBD1
CDR3aa: CASSALGQASGNTIYF

v_gene: TRBV28
j_gene: TRBJ2-5
d_gene: -
CDR3aa: CASSPPGGFRETQYF

v_gene: TRBV6-6
j_gene: TRBJ1-5
d_gene: -
CDR3aa: CASLSFSNQPQHF

v_gene: TRBV3-1/TRBV3-2
j_gene: TRBJ2-5
d_gene: -
CDR3aa: CASSQGSLPRETQYF

v_gene: TRBV6-5
j_gene: TRBJ1-1
d_gene: -
CDR3aa: CASSYLGAAEAFF

v_gene: TRBV19
j_gene: TRBJ1-1
d_gene: -
CDR3aa: CASTLSDTEAFF

v_gene: TRBV10-2
j_gene: TRBJ2-7
d_gene: TRBD1
CDR3aa: CAARDRGSFEQYF

v_gene: TRBV19
j_gene: TRBJ2-5
d_gene: -
CDR3aa: CASSSRQPQETQYF

v_gene: TRBV11-2
j_gene: TRBJ1-5
d_gene: TRBD1
CDR3aa: CASSLTGSVQPQHF

v_gene: TRBV18
j_gene: TRBJ1-1
d_gene: -
CDR3aa: CASSPQGANTEAFF

v_gene: TRBV4-1
j_gene: TRBJ1-2
d_gene: -
CDR3aa: CASSQVRTRRNYGYTF

v_gene: TRBV3-1/TRBV3-2
j_gene: TRBJ2-4
d_gene: -
CDR3aa: CASSQTGIAKNIQYF

v_gene: TRBV27
j_gene: TRBJ2-1
d_gene: TRBD2
CDR3aa: CASSLTQGGLAGAEQFF

v_gene: TRBV6-5
j_gene: TRBJ2-7
d_gene: TRBD1
CDR3aa: CASSPDRGRNYEQYF

v_gene: TRBV9
j_gene: TRBJ1-6
d_gene: TRBD1
CDR3aa: CASSVKTGFNSPLHF

v_gene: TRBV29-1
j_gene: TRBJ2-1
d_gene: TRBD1
CDR3aa: CSVRDRVINEQFF